This T cell receptor (beta chain) was identified during a study of PD-1 blockade in classical Hodgkin lymphoma (dated by TCRdb to 2018 to 2020). The study in broad terms: Nivolumab dosing was 3 mg/kg intravenously every 2 weeks, continuing until either disease progression or unacceptable toxicity. The study used CyTOF and TCR beta sequencing to define a peripheral blood immune signature of response to PD-1 blockade in classical Hodgkin lymphoma. What the research found in general, with its limitations: The study was limited to a single clinical trial cohort, and causes of repertoire differences, possibly disease activity or prior therapy, remained undefined. Newly diagnosed patients were reported to have lower baseline TCR diversity than healthy donors, and relapsed/refractory patients were reported to have lower baseline TCR diversity still. Baseline diversity similar to that of newly diagnosed patients was observed in trial patients achieving complete response, whereas significantly lower diversity was observed in partial responders and progressors. Diversity was lower in patients who began nivolumab less than 1 year after ASCT, so these patients were left out of later analyses to avoid confounding by immune reconstitution. CD4+ but not CD8+ TCR diversity rose significantly by C4D1 (p=0.0027 vs p=0.16), most apparent in complete responders (p=0.02).

The Qiagen DNeasy kit was used to extract genomic DNA both from unsorted PBMCs and from the negatively selected CD4+ and CD8+ fractions. Amplification of TCR beta CDR3 regions was done by immunoSEQ multiplex PCR with primers that anneal to V and J segments. A synthetic immune receptor repertoire was used to minimize amplification bias, and any residual bias was removed computationally once sequencing was done. The study's processing was this. Repertoire diversity was quantified as the Shannon entropy index using custom Python scripts. Unsorted, CD4+ and CD8+ repertoires were examined separately, except in combined analyses, for which CD4+ and CD8+ sequences were merged in silico. Clonal expansion was defined as a frequency increase of at least 2-fold after treatment compared with C1D1, and clones undetected at baseline were assigned a pseudocount of 0.5. Clones with 0 or 1 copy at C1D1 were defined as singleton clones, while clones with 2 or more copies were defined as non-singleton clones. Clones expanded in unsorted samples were labelled as CD4+, CD8+ or unknown by matching protein sequences in sorted samples from the same patient. Wilcoxon tests were applied to paired samples to test diversity changes from C1D1 to C4D1. Held by TCRdb, this immuneACCESS table contains in-frame sequences only and omits some clones. Under half of the omission traces to an unresolved V gene where checked; the cause of the rest is unknown. For V, J and clone size, that table is used; D and trimming come from the DNA. Recorded for this sample are about 17,000 clones; around 65% of them occurred a single time. The ten largest make up around 7.6% of the sample.

Trimming takes 4 bases from V and 0 bases from J, and the germline ends sit 4 bases apart. The CDR3 holds 13 amino acids from the cysteine to the phenylalanine. The entry retains the CDR3 DNA only, 39 bases that are in frame from base 1. The germline V gene encodes CDR1 SGHTA and CDR2 FQGNSA. The time point label corresponds to: cycle 4 day 1 (C4D1), after less than seven weeks of nivolumab. Every trial patient had relapsed following autologous stem cell transplantation, and prior brentuximab vedotin exposure was what differed among cohorts A, B and C. The trial cohort comprised roughly 50 patients with relapsed/refractory classical Hodgkin lymphoma whose best overall responses were complete response, partial response or progressive disease. In the multi-cohort phase II CheckMate 205 trial, trial patients received single-agent nivolumab. An independent review committee assessed best overall response by applying the 2007 International Working Group response criteria. Trial PBMCs were collected immediately before nivolumab initiation (C1D1) and during therapy at cycle 2 day 1 and cycle 4 day 1. After peripheral blood was drawn into 8 mL Vacutainer Cell Preparation Tubes, PBMCs were isolated by centrifugation and then cryopreserved.

Comments on this clone: It lacks a known antigen. The input lacks base qualities; no much larger clone sits a single base away.

The chain is assembled from TRBV7-2 and TRBJ1-5; the D gene identity is not certain. Material: peripheral blood mononuclear cells (PBMCs), obtained before the fourth cycle of nivolumab. This clonotype was obtained from a human donor with classical Hodgkin lymphoma. The CDR3 sequence is CASSSYSNQPQHF. The nucleotides are TGTGCCAGCAGCTCTTATAGCAATCAGCCCCAGCATTTT.